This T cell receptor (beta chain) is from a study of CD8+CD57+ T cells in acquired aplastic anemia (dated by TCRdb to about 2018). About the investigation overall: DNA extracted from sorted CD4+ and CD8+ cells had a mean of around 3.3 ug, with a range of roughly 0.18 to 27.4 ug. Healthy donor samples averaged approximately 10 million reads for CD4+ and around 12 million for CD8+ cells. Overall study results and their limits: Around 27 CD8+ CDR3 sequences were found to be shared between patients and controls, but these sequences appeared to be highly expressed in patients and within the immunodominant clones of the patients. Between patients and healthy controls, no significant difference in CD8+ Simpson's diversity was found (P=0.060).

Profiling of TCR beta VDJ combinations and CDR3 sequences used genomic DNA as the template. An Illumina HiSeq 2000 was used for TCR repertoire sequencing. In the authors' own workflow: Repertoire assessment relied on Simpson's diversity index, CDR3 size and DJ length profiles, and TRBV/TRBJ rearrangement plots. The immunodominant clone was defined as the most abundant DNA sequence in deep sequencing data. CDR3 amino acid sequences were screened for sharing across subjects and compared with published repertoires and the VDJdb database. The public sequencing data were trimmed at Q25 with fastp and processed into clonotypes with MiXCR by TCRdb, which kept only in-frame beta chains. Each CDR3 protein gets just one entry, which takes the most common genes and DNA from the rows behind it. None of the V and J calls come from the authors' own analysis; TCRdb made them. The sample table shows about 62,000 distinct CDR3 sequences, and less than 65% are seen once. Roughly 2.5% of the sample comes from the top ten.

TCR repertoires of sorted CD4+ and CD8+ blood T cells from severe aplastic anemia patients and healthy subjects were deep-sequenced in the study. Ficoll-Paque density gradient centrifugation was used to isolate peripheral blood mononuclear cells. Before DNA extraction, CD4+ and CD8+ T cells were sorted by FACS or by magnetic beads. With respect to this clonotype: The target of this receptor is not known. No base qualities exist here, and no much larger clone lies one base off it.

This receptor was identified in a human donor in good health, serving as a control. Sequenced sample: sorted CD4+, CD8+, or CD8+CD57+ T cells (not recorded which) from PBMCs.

The CDR3 is CASRLTGYGNTEAFF. The base sequence is TGTGCCAGCAGACTGACAGGGTATGGGAACACTGAAGCTTTCTTT. The V and J segments used are TRBV2 and TRBJ1-1; the central 7 bases match TRBD1. Spanning cysteine to phenylalanine, the CDR3 consists of 15 amino acids. The sequence is cut down to CDR3 DNA, 45 bases in frame from base 1. The germline V end is reduced by 6 bases and the J end by 1 base; junction bases left unmatched: 8. The germline V gene gives CDR1 as SNHLY and CDR2 as FYNNEI.